These 7 T cell receptor beta chains were sequenced from one sample in a study of blood T cell repertoires in COVID-19. TCRdb's copy holds only in-frame clones and misses some; the assay was immunoSEQ multiplex PCR. Of tens of thousands of clones in the sample, almost 90% are singletons; the top ten hold 20% to 25%. Sequences were obtained from peripheral blood. These receptors came from a woman between 50 and 59 years old with active or convalescent COVID-19.

The genes are TRBV6-6 and TRBJ2-3; tentatively, D is TRBD1 (5 bases). Trimming removed 0 bases at V and 5 bases at J, with 9 bases between. The CDR3 extends over 14 amino acids. Germline V gives CDR1 MNHNY, CDR2 SVGAGI (reference sequence). The CDR3: CASSYSRTLDTQYF. CDR3 coding DNA: TGTGCCAGCAGTTACTCAAGGACATTAGATACGCAGTATTTT.

The J gene is TRBJ1-4, the V gene TRBV15; 7 nucleotides agree with TRBD1. The CDR3 is made up of 14 amino acids. CDR1 is LNHNV and CDR2 is YYDKDF in the germline V gene (reference sequence). The J segment lost 7 bases and the V segment lost 3 bases, leaving 5 bases of the junction unmatched. Here the CDR3 reads CATSRGRGVEKLFF. The CDR3 nucleotides are TGTGCCACCAGCAGGGGCAGGGGGGTTGAAAAACTGTTTTTT. Based on the CDR3 plus reference TRBV15 and TRBJ1-4, the full variable domain is DAMVIQNPRYQVTQFGKPVTLSCSQTLNHNVMYWYQQKSSQAPKLLFHYYDKDFNNEADTPDNFQSRRPNTSFCFLDIRSPGLGDTAMYLCATSRGRGVEKLFFGSGTQLSVL.

Turning to this clone: Other DNA sequences within the sample encode an identical CDR3. This chain connects TRBV7-3 to TRBJ1-1; no reliable D call. CDR1 is SGHTA and CDR2 is FQGTGA in the germline V gene. V lost 1 base and J 3 bases, leaving 6 bases between the germline ends. This CDR3 comprises 13 residues. The CDR3: CASSLSSDTEAFF. The DNA of the CDR3 is TGTGCCAGCAGCTTAAGTTCCGACACTGAAGCTTTCTTT.

The chain couples TRBV10-3 to TRBJ2-3; weak D call: TRBD2 (6 bases). With 2 bases removed from V and 6 bases from J, the gap between germline ends came to 15 bases. In germline, CDR1 is ENHRY, CDR2 SYGVKD. This CDR3 is 15 amino acids long. CDR3 nucleotide sequence: TGTGCCATCAGTGAGCGGAGGGATGGGACGGATACGCAGTATTTT. It codes for CAISERRDGTDTQYF.

This chain uses TRBV2 with TRBJ2-3, with TRBD2 as a possible D gene (5 bases). The V gene's germline CDR1 is SNHLY and CDR2 FYNNEI. With 7 bases removed from V and 2 bases from J, the gap between germline ends came to 10 bases. The CDR3 is made up of 13 amino acids. This CDR3 reads CASKGSFTDTQYF. In nucleotides, the CDR3 is TGTGCCAGCAAAGGGAGCTTCACAGATACGCAGTATTTT.

This rearrangement joins TRBV18 to TRBJ2-5; TRBD1 matches at 11 bases. CDR1 and CDR2 (germline): KGHSH, LQKENI. The CDR3 loop spans 16 amino acids. V lost 4 bases and J lost 0; bases outside the gene matches: 4. The CDR3 spells CASSRRDRGYQETQYF. CDR3 sequence (DNA): TGTGCCAGCTCACGCCGGGACAGGGGGTACCAAGAGACCCAGTACTTC.

The chain links TRBV12-5 to TRBJ2-1, with TRBD2 matching over 8 bases. This CDR3 has 18 amino acids. V lost 0 bases to trimming and J lost 0 bases; unmatched junction nucleotides: 7. Germline CDR1 LGHNT, CDR2 FRNRAP. DNA for the CDR3: TGTGCTAGTGGTTTGGTAATGGTCGCGGGAGGCTCCTACAATGAGCAGTTCTTC. This gives the protein CASGLVMVAGGSYNEQFF.